The 30 T cell receptor beta chains below come from one sample, sequenced in a study of OX40 agonist ivuxolimab in advanced cancers. Here immunoSEQ multiplex PCR was the method, and the copy in TCRdb shows in-frame clones only, minus some. The repertoire holds some 100,000 clones, 80% to 85% seen once, with about 1.1% in the top ten. Sequences were derived from CD4+ or CD8+ T cells sorted from blood, sampled in a trial of the OX40 agonist ivuxolimab. The receptors were sampled from an adult with an advanced solid tumor such as melanoma, head and neck, liver or kidney cancer.

V and J are TRBV19 and TRBJ1-2; D is perhaps TRBD1 (5 bases). V was trimmed by 5 bases and J by 6 bases, leaving 13 bases between them. The CDR3 covers 13 residues. Germline V gene lookup returns CDR1 LNHDA and CDR2 SQIVND (reference sequence). The CDR3 bases are TGTGCCAGTAGTGTAACCGGGGCGGATGGCTACACCTTC. This translates into CASSVTGADGYTF.

The chain uses TRBV30 and TRBJ2-3; TRBD2 agrees at 7 bases. V shed 5 bases, J shed 7 bases, and the junction held 3 bases outside the gene matches. CDR3 length: 11 residues. Germline CDR1 and CDR2: GTSNPN and SVGIG (reference sequence). The CDR3 coding sequence is TGTGCCTGGGGGGGGGACTATACGCAGTATTTT. Translated, it gives CAWGGDYTQYF.

The chain is built from TRBV18 and TRBJ2-7, with D possibly being TRBD2 (6 bases). The V end lost 8 bases, the J end lost 0 bases, and 11 bases lay between the germline ends. Germline CDR1 KGHSH, CDR2 LQKENI. The CDR3 is made up of 13 amino acids. CDR3 sequence reads: CASHGEDSYEQYV. Written as DNA, the CDR3 is TGTGCCAGCCACGGGGAGGACTCCTACGAGCAGTACGTC.

The rearrangement uses TRBV6-1 and TRBJ2-3; tentatively, D is TRBD2 (6 bases). The CDR3 is 14 residues long. The V end lost 7 bases, the J end lost 2 bases, and 13 bases lay between the germline ends. Looked up from germline, CDR1 is MNHNS and CDR2 is SASEGT. CDR3 sequence reads: CASMGSGTTDTQYF. For the CDR3, the DNA is TGTGCCAGCATGGGTAGCGGAACCACAGATACGCAGTATTTT.

The chain carries TRBV9 and TRBJ2-3; no firm D call. V lost 0 bases and J 3 bases, leaving 5 bases between the germline ends. Germline V gives CDR1 SGDLS, CDR2 YYNGEE. CDR3 length: 13 residues. The CDR3 here is CASSVVDTDTQYF. The CDR3 nucleotides read TGTGCCAGCAGCGTAGTTGATACAGATACGCAGTATTTT.

The chain joins TRBV5-4 to TRBJ1-4, with a tentative D call TRBD1 (5 bases). Trimming cost V 4 bases and J 7 bases, with 11 bases left between them. The CDR3 extends over 13 amino acids. CDR1 SGHNT and CDR2 YYREEE come from the germline V gene (reference sequence). This CDR3 is CASSNGGSEKLFF. DNA of the CDR3: TGTGCCAGCAGCAATGGGGGGAGTGAAAAACTGTTTTTT.

The gene calls are TRBV5-8 and TRBJ2-3, with 7 bases aligning to TRBD1. The CDR3 is 14 residues long. Germline CDR1 and CDR2: SGHTS and YDEGEE. J gave up 4 bases and V 0 bases, and 2 bases lay outside the gene matches. The CDR3 region has the DNA TGTGCCAGCAGCTTGGGTCAGGGGGCAGATACGCAGTATTTT. Amino acid sequence: CASSLGQGADTQYF.

V and J are TRBV4-3 and TRBJ1-6, with D maybe TRBD1 (5 bases). The V gene lost 3 bases and the J gene lost 0 bases, with 9 bases spanning the gap. CDR3 length equals 16 residues. Germline V CDR1 and CDR2: LGHNA, YSLEER. The CDR3 coding sequence is TGCGCCAGCAGCCAGTCAGGGAGCTCCTATAATTCACCCCTCCACTTT. Translating it yields CASSQSGSSYNSPLHF.

The chain combines TRBV5-1 with TRBJ1-2; 7 positions agree with TRBD1. V lost 4 bases and J lost 4; bases outside the gene matches: 10. The CDR3 is 15 amino acids. Looked up from germline, CDR1 is SGHRS and CDR2 is YFSETQ. CDR3 sequence: CASSPGDSLGYGYTF. The CDR3 DNA reads TGCGCCAGCAGCCCGGGGGACAGTTTAGGCTATGGCTACACCTTC.

This rearrangement joins TRBV7-9 to TRBJ2-5; D remains unclear. The CDR3 runs to 12 residues. The ends were cut back, 5 bases at V and 5 bases at J, with 9 bases in the middle. The germline V gene encodes CDR1 SEHNR and CDR2 FQNEAQ (reference sequence). Here the CDR3 DNA reads TGTGCCAGCAGCCGAGTCCAGGAGACCCAGTACTTC. Translated, it gives CASSRVQETQYF.

This chain uses TRBV5-4 with TRBJ2-7; TRBD1 is a possible D gene (5 bases). Trimming pared 4 bases from V and 0 bases from J, leaving 11 bases between. Looked up from germline, CDR1 is SGHNT and CDR2 is YYREEE (reference sequence). CDR3 length: 14 amino acids. CDR3 nucleotides: TGTGCCAGCAGCCTGACCGGACACTCCTACGAGCAGTACGTC. Its protein is CASSLTGHSYEQYV.

The V gene is TRBV6-5, the J gene TRBJ2-7, with D unclear. In germline, CDR1 is MNHEY, CDR2 SVGAGI. The CDR3 runs to 11 residues. V shed 6 bases and J shed 0 bases, with 3 bases lying between them. CDR3 DNA: TGTGCCAGCAGAGGCTCCTACGAGCAGTACTTC. Amino acids: CASRGSYEQYF.

The sample holds one count of this clone. In nucleotides, the CDR3 is TGTGCCAGCTCACGAAGACAGGGAACAAACACCATATATTTT. It yields the protein CASSRRQGTNTIYF. The genes are TRBV18 and TRBJ1-3; 7 bases agree with TRBD1. V dropped 4 bases and J dropped 6; count of bases not matched to a gene: 6. There are 14 residues in the CDR3. CDR1 and CDR2 (germline): KGHSH, LQKENI.

This clone was detected only a few times. The V and J genes are TRBV27 and TRBJ1-1; TRBD1 aligns across 9 bases. Trimming cost V 6 bases and J 2 bases; bases outside gene matches: 7. CDR1 MNHEY and CDR2 SMNVEV come from the germline V gene (reference sequence). This CDR3 is built from 15 residues. The CDR3 sequence: CASSPPDRGNTEAFF. The CDR3 DNA reads as TGTGCCAGCAGCCCTCCGGACAGGGGAAACACTGAAGCTTTCTTT.

The chain is built from TRBV4-2 and TRBJ2-5; 7 bases match TRBD2. The CDR3 is 14 residues long. V shed 0 bases and J 5 bases; nucleotides not matched to a gene: 3. Germline V gene data show CDR1 as LGHNA and CDR2 as YNFKEQ. The CDR3 DNA follows: TGTGCCAGCAGCCAAGAGCAGGGAGGGGAGACCCAGTACTTC. Amino acids: CASSQEQGGETQYF.

The rearrangement joins TRBV19 to TRBJ2-7, with D possibly being TRBD1 (6 bases). This CDR3 has 13 residues. Germline V gene data show CDR1 as LNHDA and CDR2 as SQIVND (reference sequence). V was trimmed by 6 bases and J by 6 bases, leaving 15 bases between them. The CDR3 DNA follows: TGTGCCAGTAGACTACAGGGAGTTGGCGAGCAGTACTTC. It yields the protein CASRLQGVGEQYF.

This clone was seen only once. The chain uses TRBV7-2 and TRBJ2-5, with D unresolved. Germline V CDR1 and CDR2: SGHTA, FQGNSA. Trimming pared 4 bases from V and 5 bases from J, leaving 11 bases between. CDR3 length: 13 residues. CDR3 loop: CASSWMGGETQYF. CDR3 nucleotides: TGTGCCAGCAGCTGGATGGGTGGGGAGACCCAGTACTTC.

This chain joins TRBV6-5 and TRBJ1-3; a weak D match, TRBD1 (6 bases). The CDR3 runs to 15 residues. From germline, CDR1 is MNHEY and CDR2 SVGAGI. Trimming took 2 bases from V and 0 from J, leaving 8 bases between them. CDR3 DNA sequence: TGTGCCAGCAGTTACGCACAGGGCTCTGGAAACACCATATATTTT. Residues: CASSYAQGSGNTIYF.

This rearrangement joins TRBV7-9 to TRBJ2-3, with D possibly matching TRBD1 (5 bases). The CDR3 extends over 16 amino acids. Trimming took off 0 bases at V and 3 bases at J, with 13 bases between the two ends. In germline, CDR1 is SEHNR, CDR2 FQNEAQ (reference sequence). The CDR3, as DNA: TGTGCCAGCAGCTTAGCTGGCAGGGTGTCAACAGATACGCAGTATTTT. Residues: CASSLAGRVSTDTQYF.

The chain links TRBV5-1 to TRBJ2-1; D is uncertain. The ends were cut back, 0 bases at V and 5 bases at J, with 6 bases in the middle. Germline values: CDR1 SGHRS, CDR2 YFSETQ. CDR3 length: 13 residues. The CDR3 DNA follows: TGCGCCAGCAGCTTGGCGGGCGACAATGAGCAGTTCTTC. Encoded protein: CASSLAGDNEQFF.

This chain links TRBV5-1 with TRBJ1-1; D remains unclear. Trimming took 2 bases from V and 5 from J, leaving 13 bases between them. This CDR3 has 14 amino acids. CDR1 is SGHRS and CDR2 is YFSETQ in the germline V gene. CDR3 DNA sequence: TGCGCCAGCAGCTTCGGGCAAATTTTAACTGAAGCTTTCTTT. Translated: CASSFGQILTEAFF.

The chain uses TRBV6-1 and TRBJ2-6; 7 bases are shared with TRBD1. V gave up 6 bases and J gave up 0 bases; unmatched junction bases: 2. The germline gives CDR1 MNHNS, CDR2 SASEGT. This CDR3 has 15 residues. The CDR3 DNA reads TGTGCCAGCAGCGGACAGGTCTCTGGGGCCAACGTCCTGACTTTC. It is translated as CASSGQVSGANVLTF.

The DNA for the CDR3 is TGTGCCAGCAGTCCCAGCGGGACCTACAATGAGCAGTTCTTC. It specifies CASSPSGTYNEQFF. The J gene is TRBJ2-1, the V gene TRBV2; TRBD2 matches 7 bases. Germline CDR1 SNHLY, CDR2 FYNNEI. Unmatched junction bases numbered 3, after V lost 5 bases and J lost 2 bases. The CDR3 is 14 residues long.

In this sample, this clone turned up a few times. The chain couples TRBV7-3 to TRBJ1-1, with 8 bases matching TRBD1. This CDR3 comprises 14 residues. Germline CDR1 reads SGHTA; CDR2 reads FQGTGA. Trimming removed 8 bases from V and 1 base from J; junction bases left unmatched: 6. CDR3: CASARGQANTEAFF. CDR3 DNA: TGTGCCAGCGCGAGGGGACAGGCGAACACTGAAGCTTTCTTT.

The count of this clone is one. The chain carries TRBV9 and TRBJ1-6; D ambiguous. The CDR3 runs 13 residues. Germline assignment: CDR1 SGDLS and CDR2 YYNGEE. V shed 0 bases and J shed 8 bases, with 6 bases lying between them. The CDR3 spells CASSVDFYSPLHF. The CDR3 DNA follows: TGTGCCAGCAGCGTAGATTTCTATTCACCCCTCCACTTT.

J is TRBJ1-2 and V is TRBV4-1; 7 nucleotides line up with TRBD1. The CDR3 spans 15 residues. V was clipped by 0 bases and J by 4 bases; unmatched bases: 5. Germline CDR1 and CDR2: MGHRA and YSYEKL. CDR3 DNA: TGCGCCAGCAGCCAAGATAAGGGGGCCGTCTATGGCTACACCTTC. Amino acids: CASSQDKGAVYGYTF.

V gene TRBV7-2 combines with J gene TRBJ1-4, with 7 bases matching TRBD1. This CDR3 contains 15 residues. The trim removed 5 bases at V and 7 bases at J, leaving 10 bases unmatched. The germline CDR1 and CDR2 sequences are SGHTA and FQGNSA. CDR3 sequence: CASSPRQGRSEKLFF. The CDR3 DNA follows: TGTGCCAGCAGCCCGCGACAGGGTAGGAGTGAAAAACTGTTTTTT.

The rearrangement links TRBV5-1 to TRBJ2-3; D not resolved. V was clipped by 7 bases and J by 4 bases, with 16 bases between them. This CDR3 spans 14 amino acids. Germline values: CDR1 SGHRS, CDR2 YFSETQ. The CDR3 nucleotides read TGCGCCAGCGGGTACGGTCGACGTGCAGATACGCAGTATTTT. Its translation is CASGYGRRADTQYF.

The rearrangement joins TRBV6-5 to TRBJ1-3; D uncertain. This CDR3 has 15 amino acids. The V and J ends lost 6 bases and 0 bases respectively, with 12 bases between them. Germline CDR1 reads MNHEY; CDR2 reads SVGAGI. CDR3 coding DNA: TGTGCCAGCAGGAGAGACCGGGACTCTGGAAACACCATATATTTT. It yields the protein CASRRDRDSGNTIYF.

The V gene is TRBV18, the J gene TRBJ1-1; D is undetermined. There are 15 residues in the CDR3. Germline values: CDR1 KGHSH, CDR2 LQKENI. V was cut by 3 bases and J by 1 base, with 12 bases left in between. The CDR3 DNA reads as TGTGCCAGCTCACCGTACCCGGACGGGAACACTGAAGCTTTCTTT. It translates to CASSPYPDGNTEAFF.